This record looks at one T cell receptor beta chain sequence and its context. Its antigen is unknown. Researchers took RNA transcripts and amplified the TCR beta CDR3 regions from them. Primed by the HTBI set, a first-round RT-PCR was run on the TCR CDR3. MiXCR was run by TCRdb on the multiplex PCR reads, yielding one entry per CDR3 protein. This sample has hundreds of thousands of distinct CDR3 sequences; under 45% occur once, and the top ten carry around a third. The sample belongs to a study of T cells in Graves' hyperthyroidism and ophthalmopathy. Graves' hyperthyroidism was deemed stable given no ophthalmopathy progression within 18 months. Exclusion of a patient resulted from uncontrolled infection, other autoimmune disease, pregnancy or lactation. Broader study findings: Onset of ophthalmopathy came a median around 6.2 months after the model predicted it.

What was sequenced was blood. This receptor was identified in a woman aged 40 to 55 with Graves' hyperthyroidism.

The CDR3: CSARDRTGYTF. The CDR3 DNA follows: TGCAGTGCTAGAGATAGAACTGGCTACACCTTC. This rearrangement joins TRBV20-1 to TRBJ1-2; D unresolved. Per germline, CDR1 DFQATT and CDR2 SNEGSKA (reference sequence). There are 11 residues in the CDR3. The V end lost 0 bases, the J end lost 7 bases, and 6 bases lay between the germline ends.